Described below is a single TCR beta chain sequence and its context. Its matching antigen is unknown. The germline V gene encodes CDR1 MGHRA and CDR2 YSYEKL. Trimming shortened V by 0 bases and J by 0 bases, and 6 bases separated the two germline ends. There are 15 residues in the CDR3. The primer mix had 60 Vbeta and 13 Jbeta primers. Here immunoSEQ multiplex PCR was the method, and the copy in TCRdb shows in-frame clones only, minus some. This table holds tens of thousands of clones, around 72% found once. The sample comes from a study of cytomegalovirus exposure and HLA in healthy donors. Study-wide findings and caveats: A prior analysis recorded that most TCR beta V segments were productive about 90% or about 30% of the time. It emerged from a later analysis that several of the most significant clusters appeared to be linked to common viral pathogens.

The TCR comes from a woman between 40 and 55 years old in good health and CMV-seropositive. This sequence joins TRBV4-1 and TRBJ1-3, with D uncertain. Material for sequencing was PBMCs. CDR3 nucleotide sequence: TGCGCCAGCAGCCAAGACGGGTACTCTGGAAACACCATATATTTT. Its protein is CASSQDGYSGNTIYF.